What follows is one TCR beta chain and its context. CDR1 and CDR2 (germline): SQVTM, ANQGSEA. This CDR3 contains 13 residues. The V end was cut by 0 bases, the J end by 5 bases, with 11 bases between. The table came from immunoSEQ multiplex PCR; TCRdb's copy has only in-frame clones and leaves some out. Among about 68,000 clones listed, just under 95% were seen once. The sequenced material came from PBMCs. This sequence originates from a middle-aged man with rheumatoid arthritis. The chain couples TRBV29-1 to TRBJ2-7, with a weak D call TRBD1 (6 bases). The CDR3 region has the DNA TGCAGCGTTGAAGAACAGGGCCAGGACGAGCAGTACTTC. Translating gives CSVEEQGQDEQYF.